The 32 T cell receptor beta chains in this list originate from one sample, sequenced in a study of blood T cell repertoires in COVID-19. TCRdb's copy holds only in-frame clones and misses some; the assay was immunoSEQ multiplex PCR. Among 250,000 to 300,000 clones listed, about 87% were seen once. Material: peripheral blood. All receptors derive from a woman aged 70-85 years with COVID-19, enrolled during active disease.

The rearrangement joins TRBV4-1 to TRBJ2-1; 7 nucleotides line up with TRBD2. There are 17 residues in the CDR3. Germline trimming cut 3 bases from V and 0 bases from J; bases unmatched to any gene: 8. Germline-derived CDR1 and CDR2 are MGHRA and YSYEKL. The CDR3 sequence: CASSQDLTSFSYNEQFF. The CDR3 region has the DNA TGCGCCAGCAGCCAGGACCTGACTAGCTTCTCCTACAATGAGCAGTTCTTC.

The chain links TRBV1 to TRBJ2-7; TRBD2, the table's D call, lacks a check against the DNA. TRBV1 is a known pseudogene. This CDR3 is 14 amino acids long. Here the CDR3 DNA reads TGCACCAGCACTGTACTAGCGGGAGCGGTCGAGCAGTACTTC. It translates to CTSTVLAGAVEQYF.

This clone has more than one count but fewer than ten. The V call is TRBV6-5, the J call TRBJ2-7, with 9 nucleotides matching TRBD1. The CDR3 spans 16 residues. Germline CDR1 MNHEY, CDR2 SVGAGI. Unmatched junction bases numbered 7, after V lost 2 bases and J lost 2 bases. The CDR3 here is CASSYGRDRDTYEQYF. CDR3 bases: TGTGCCAGCAGTTACGGCCGGGACAGGGATACCTACGAGCAGTACTTC.

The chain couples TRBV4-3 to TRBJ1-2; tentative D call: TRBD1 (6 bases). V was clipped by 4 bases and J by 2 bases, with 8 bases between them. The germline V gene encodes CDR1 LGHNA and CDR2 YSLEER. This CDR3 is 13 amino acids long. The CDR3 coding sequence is TGCGCCAGCAGCCCGACAGGAAACTATGGCTACACCTTC. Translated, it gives CASSPTGNYGYTF.

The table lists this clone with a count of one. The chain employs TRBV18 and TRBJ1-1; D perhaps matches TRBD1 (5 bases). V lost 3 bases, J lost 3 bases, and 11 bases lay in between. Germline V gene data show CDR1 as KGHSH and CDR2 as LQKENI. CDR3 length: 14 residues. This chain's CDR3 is CASSPRQKDTEAFF. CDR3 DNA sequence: TGTGCCAGCTCACCCCGACAGAAAGACACTGAAGCTTTCTTT.

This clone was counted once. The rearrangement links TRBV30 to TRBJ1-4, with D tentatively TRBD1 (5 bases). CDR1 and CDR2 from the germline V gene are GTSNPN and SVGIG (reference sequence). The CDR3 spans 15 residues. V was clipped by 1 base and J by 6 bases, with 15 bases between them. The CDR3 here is CAWSGGGGTYEKLFF. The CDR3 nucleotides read TGTGCCTGGAGTGGGGGGGGAGGGACGTATGAAAAACTGTTTTTT.

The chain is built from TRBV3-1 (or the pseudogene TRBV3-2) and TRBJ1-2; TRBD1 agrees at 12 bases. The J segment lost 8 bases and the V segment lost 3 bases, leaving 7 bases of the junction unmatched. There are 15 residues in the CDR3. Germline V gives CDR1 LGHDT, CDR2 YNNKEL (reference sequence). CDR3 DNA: TGTGCCAGCAGCCAGGCGGGACAGGGGGCGAAAGGCTACACCTTC. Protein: CASSQAGQGAKGYTF.

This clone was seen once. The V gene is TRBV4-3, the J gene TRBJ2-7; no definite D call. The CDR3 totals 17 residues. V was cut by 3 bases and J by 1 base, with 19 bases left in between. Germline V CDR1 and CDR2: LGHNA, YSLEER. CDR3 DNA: TGCGCCAGCAGCCACGAGATGGTTACCGGGTTTTCCTACGAGCAGTACTTC. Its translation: CASSHEMVTGFSYEQYF.

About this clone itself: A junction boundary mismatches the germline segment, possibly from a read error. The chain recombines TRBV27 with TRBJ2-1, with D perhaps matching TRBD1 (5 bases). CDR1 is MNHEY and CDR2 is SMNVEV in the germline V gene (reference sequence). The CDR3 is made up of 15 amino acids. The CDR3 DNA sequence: TGTGCCAGCAGTTTCAGGGTGCCCCCCTACGATGAGCAGTTCTTC. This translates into CASSFRVPPYDEQFF.

The CDR3 region is CASKTSGGGEAFF. The CDR3 nucleotides are TGTGCCAGCAAAACTTCAGGGGGCGGAGAAGCTTTCTTT. This chain links TRBV11-3 with TRBJ1-1; the match to TRBD1 covers 8 bases. V shed 7 bases and J 8 bases; nucleotides not matched to a gene: 9. The germline CDR1 and CDR2 sequences are SGHNT and YENEEA. The CDR3 sequence is 13 residues long.

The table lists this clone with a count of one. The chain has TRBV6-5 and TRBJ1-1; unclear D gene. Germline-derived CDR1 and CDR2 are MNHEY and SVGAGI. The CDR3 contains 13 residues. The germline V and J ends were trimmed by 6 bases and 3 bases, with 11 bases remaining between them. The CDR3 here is CASSMGVDTEAFF. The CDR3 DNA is TGTGCCAGCAGCATGGGAGTGGACACTGAAGCTTTCTTT.

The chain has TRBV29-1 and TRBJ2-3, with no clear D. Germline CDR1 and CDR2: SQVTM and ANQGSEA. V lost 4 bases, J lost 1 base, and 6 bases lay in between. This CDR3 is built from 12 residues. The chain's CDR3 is CSVGQGTDTQYF. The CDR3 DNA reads TGCAGCGTTGGGCAGGGCACAGATACGCAGTATTTT.

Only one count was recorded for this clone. The CDR3 DNA reads TGTGCCAGCACCCCGCCGGACAGGGCACATGGCTACACCTTC. This translates into CASTPPDRAHGYTF. V usage is TRBV28 and J usage is TRBJ1-2; 8 bases line up with TRBD1. The CDR3 is 14 amino acids. The trim removed 7 bases at V and 6 bases at J, leaving 10 bases unmatched. Germline V gene data show CDR1 as MDHEN and CDR2 as SYDVKM.

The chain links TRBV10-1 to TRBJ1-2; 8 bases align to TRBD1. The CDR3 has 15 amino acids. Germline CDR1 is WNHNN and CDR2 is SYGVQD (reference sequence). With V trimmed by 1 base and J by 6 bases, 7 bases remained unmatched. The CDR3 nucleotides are TGCGCCAGCAGTGAGTTGACAGGGGTGGATGATGGCTACACCTTC. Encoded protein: CASSELTGVDDGYTF.

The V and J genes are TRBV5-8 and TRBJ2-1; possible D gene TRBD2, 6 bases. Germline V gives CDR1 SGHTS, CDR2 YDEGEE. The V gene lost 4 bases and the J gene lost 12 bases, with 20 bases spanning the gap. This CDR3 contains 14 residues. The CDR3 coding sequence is TGTGCCAGCAGCGGAGGGGCGGTTACTGTGGGGCAGTTCTTC. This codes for CASSGGAVTVGQFF.

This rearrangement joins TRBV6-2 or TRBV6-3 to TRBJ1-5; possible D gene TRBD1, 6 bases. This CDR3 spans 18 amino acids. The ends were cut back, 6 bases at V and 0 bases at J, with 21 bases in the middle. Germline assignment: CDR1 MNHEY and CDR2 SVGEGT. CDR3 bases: TGTGCCAGCAGCCCCGGTTGGGCCACAGGGCTTAGCAATCAGCCCCAGCATTTT. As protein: CASSPGWATGLSNQPQHF.

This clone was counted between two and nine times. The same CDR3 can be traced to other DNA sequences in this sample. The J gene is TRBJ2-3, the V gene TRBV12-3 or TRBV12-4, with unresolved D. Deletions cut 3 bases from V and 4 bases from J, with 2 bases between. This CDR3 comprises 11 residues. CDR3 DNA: TGTGCCAGCAGTTTCTCAGATACGCAGTATTTT. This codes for CASSFSDTQYF.

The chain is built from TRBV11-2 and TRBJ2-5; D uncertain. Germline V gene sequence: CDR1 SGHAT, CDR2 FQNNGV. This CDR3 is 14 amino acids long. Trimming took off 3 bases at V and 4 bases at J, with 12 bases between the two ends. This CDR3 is CASSLPTGSETQYF. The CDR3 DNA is TGTGCCAGCAGCTTGCCCACGGGTTCAGAGACCCAGTACTTC.

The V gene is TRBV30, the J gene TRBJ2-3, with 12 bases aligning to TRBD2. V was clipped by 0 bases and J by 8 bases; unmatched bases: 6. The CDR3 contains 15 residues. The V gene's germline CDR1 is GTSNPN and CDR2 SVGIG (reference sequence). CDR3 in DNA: TGTGCCTGGAGTGTACTAGCGGGAGGAATCGCTACGCAGTATTTT. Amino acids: CAWSVLAGGIATQYF. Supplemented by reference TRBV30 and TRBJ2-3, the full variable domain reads SQTIHQWPATLVQPVGSPLSLECTVEGTSNPNLYWYRQAAGRGLQLLFYSVGIGQISSEVPQNLSASRPQDRQFILSSKKLLLSDSGFYLCAWSVLAGGIATQYFGPGTRLTVL.

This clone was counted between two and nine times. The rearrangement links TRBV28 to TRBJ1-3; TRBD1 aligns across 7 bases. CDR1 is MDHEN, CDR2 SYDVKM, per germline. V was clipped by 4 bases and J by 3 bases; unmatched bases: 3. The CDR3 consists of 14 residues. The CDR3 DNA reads TGTGCCAGCAGTTCCAACAGGGGTGGAAACACCATATATTTT. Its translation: CASSSNRGGNTIYF.

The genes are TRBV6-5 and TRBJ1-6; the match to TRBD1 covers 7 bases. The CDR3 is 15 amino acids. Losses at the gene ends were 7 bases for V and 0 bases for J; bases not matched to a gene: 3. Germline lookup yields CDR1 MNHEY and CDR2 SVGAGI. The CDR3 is CASIRDSSYNSPLHF. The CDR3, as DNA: TGTGCCAGCATACGGGACAGCTCCTATAATTCACCCCTCCACTTT.

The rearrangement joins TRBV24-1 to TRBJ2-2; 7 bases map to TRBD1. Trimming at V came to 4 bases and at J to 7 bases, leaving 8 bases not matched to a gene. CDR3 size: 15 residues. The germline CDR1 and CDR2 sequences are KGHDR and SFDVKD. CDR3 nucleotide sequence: TGTGCCACCAGTGACCCCGGACAGGTAGTCGGGGAGCTGTTTTTT. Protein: CATSDPGQVVGELFF.

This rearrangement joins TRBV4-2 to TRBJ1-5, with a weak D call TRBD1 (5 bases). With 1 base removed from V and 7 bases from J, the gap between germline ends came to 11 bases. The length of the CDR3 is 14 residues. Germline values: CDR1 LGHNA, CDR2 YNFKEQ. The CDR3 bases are TGTGCCAGCAGCCAAGCGAGGGGAGGCCAGCCCCAGCATTTT. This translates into CASSQARGGQPQHF.

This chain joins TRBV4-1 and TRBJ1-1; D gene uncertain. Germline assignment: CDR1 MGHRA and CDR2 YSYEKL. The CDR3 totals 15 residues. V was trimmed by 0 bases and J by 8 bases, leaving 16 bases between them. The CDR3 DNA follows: TGCGCCAGCAGCCAAGAGGACCTGGGCCGGGAGGAAGCTTTCTTT. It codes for CASSQEDLGREEAFF.

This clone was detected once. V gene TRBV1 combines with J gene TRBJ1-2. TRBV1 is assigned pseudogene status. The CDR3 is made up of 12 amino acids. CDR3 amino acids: CTSSLRCPGYTF. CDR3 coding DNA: TGCACCAGCAGCCTGCGGTGCCCTGGCTACACCTTC.

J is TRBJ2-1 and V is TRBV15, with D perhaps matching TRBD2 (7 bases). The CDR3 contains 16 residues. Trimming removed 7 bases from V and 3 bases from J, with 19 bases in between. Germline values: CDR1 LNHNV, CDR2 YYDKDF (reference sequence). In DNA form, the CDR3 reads TGTGCCACCACCGGGGGGCGCGGGAGTAACTACAATGAGCAGTTCTTC. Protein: CATTGGRGSNYNEQFF.

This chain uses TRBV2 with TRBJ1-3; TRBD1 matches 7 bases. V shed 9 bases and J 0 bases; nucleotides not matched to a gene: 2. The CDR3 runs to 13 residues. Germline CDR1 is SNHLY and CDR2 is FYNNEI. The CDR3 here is CARGTASGNTIYF. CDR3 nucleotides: TGTGCCAGGGGGACAGCCTCTGGAAACACCATATATTTT.

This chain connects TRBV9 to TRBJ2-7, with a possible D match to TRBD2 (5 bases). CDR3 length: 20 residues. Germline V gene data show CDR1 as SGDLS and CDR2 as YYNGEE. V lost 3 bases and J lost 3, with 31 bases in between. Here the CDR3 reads CASSAVGRVGRVDEGYEQYF. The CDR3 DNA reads TGTGCCAGCAGCGCGGTAGGAAGGGTTGGGCGTGTGGATGAGGGCTACGAGCAGTACTTC. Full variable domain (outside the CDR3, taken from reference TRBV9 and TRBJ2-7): DSGVTQTPKHLITATGQRVTLRCSPRSGDLSVYWYQQSLDQGLQFLIQYYNGEERAKGNILERFSAQQFPDLHSELNLSSLELGDSALYFCASSAVGRVGRVDEGYEQYFGPGTRLTVT.

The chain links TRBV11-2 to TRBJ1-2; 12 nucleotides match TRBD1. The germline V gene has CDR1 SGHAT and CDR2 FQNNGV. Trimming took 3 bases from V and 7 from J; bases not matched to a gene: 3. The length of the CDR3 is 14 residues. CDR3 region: CASSFLGQGAGYTF. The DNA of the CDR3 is TGTGCCAGCAGCTTTTTGGGACAGGGGGCTGGCTACACCTTC.

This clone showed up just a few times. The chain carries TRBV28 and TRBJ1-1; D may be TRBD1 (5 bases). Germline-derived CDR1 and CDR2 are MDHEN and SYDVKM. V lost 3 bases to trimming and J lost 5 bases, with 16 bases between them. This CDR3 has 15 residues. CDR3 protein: CASSLPQGWGTEAFF. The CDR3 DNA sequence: TGTGCCAGCAGTTTGCCTCAGGGTTGGGGAACTGAAGCTTTCTTT.

The CDR3 reads CASSPGTVGAIYF. The CDR3 DNA sequence: TGTGCCAGCAGCCCGGGGACAGTTGGGGCCATATATTTT. The rearrangement links TRBV9 to TRBJ1-3, with 7 bases aligning to TRBD1. Germline values: CDR1 SGDLS, CDR2 YYNGEE. Unmatched junction bases numbered 9, after V lost 4 bases and J lost 11 bases. The CDR3 contains 13 residues.

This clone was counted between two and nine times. Here the CDR3 reads CASSSGVGDEKLFF. CDR3 in DNA: TGTGCCAGCTCATCGGGGGTAGGGGATGAAAAACTGTTTTTT. The chain employs TRBV18 and TRBJ1-4; maybe TRBD1 (5 bases). CDR3 length: 14 residues. Germline CDR1 is KGHSH and CDR2 is LQKENI. V lost 5 bases and J 6 bases, leaving 13 bases between the germline ends.